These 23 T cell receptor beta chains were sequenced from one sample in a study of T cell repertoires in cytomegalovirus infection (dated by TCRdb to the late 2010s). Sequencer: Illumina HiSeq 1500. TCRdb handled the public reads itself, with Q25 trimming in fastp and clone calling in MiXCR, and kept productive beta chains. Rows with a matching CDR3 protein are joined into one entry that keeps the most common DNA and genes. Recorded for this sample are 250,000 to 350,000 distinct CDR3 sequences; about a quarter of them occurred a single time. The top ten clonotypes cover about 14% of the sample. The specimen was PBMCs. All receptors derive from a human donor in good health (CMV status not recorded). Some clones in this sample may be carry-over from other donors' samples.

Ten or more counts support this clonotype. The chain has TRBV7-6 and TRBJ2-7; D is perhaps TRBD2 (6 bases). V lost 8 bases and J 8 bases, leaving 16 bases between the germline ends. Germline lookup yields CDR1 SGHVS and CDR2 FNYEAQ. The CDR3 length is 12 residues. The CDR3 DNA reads TGTGCCAGCGACGCGGGAACAGCCCAGCAGTACTTC. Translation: CASDAGTAQQYF.

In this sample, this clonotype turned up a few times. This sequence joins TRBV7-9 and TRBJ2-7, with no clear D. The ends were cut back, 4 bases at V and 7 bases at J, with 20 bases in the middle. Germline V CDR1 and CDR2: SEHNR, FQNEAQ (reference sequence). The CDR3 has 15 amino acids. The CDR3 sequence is CASSSRHLGIGEQYF. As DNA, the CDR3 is TGTGCCAGCAGCTCAAGGCACCTCGGAATAGGGGAGCAGTACTTC.

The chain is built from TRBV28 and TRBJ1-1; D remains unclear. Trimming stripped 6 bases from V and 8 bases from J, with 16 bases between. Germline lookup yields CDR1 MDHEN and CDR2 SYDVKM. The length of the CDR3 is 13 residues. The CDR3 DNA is TGTGCCAGCAGCCCTCCCGCTACAGCAGAAGCTTTCTTT. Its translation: CASSPPATAEAFF.

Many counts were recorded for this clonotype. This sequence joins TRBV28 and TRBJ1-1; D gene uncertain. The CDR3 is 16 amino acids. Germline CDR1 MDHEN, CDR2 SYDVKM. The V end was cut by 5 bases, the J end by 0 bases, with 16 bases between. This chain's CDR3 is CASSPLGARMNTEAFF. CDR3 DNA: TGTGCCAGCAGTCCCCTGGGTGCCAGGATGAACACTGAAGCTTTCTTT.

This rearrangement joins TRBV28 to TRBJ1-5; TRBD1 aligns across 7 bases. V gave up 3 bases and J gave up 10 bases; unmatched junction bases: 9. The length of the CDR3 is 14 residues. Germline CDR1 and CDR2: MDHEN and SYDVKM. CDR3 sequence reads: CASSLMRGRGPQHF. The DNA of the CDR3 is TGTGCCAGCAGTTTGATGAGGGGGCGAGGTCCCCAGCATTTT.

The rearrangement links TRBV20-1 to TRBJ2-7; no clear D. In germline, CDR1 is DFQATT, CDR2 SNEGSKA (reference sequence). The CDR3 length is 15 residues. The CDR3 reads CSLPRRSGVAYEQYF. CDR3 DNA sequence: TGCAGCCTACCGCGGCGGTCAGGTGTGGCCTACGAGCAGTACTTC.

The CDR3 DNA sequence: TGCAGTGCTAGAGATCGAAAGCGGGGGGCGGGGGAGCAGTACTTC. This translates into CSARDRKRGAGEQYF. This chain joins TRBV20-1 and TRBJ2-7; 9 bases are a match to TRBD2. V was clipped by 0 bases and J by 7 bases; unmatched bases: 10. Germline V gene lookup returns CDR1 DFQATT and CDR2 SNEGSKA (reference sequence). The CDR3 is made up of 15 amino acids.

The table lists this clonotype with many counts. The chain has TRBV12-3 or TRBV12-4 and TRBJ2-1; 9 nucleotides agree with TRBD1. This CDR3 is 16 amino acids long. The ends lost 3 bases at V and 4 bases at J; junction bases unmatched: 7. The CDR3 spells CASSFTPGQGYNEQFF. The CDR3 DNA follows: TGTGCCAGCAGTTTCACCCCGGGACAGGGATACAATGAGCAGTTCTTC.

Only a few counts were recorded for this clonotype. The CDR3 reads CASSPDRRYGYTF. The CDR3 coding sequence is TGTGCCAGCTCACCGGACAGACGCTATGGCTACACCTTC. The V and J genes are TRBV18 and TRBJ1-2; a possible D gene is TRBD1 (6 bases). Trimming cost V 3 bases and J 4 bases, with 9 bases left between them. The CDR3 contains 13 residues. The germline V gene has CDR1 KGHSH and CDR2 LQKENI.

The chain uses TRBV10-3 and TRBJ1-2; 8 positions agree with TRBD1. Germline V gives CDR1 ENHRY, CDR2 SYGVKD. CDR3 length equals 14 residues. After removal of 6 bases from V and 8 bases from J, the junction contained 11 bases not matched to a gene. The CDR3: CAIRDRVSSYGYTF. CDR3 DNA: TGTGCCATCAGGGACAGGGTTTCGAGTTACGGCTACACCTTC.

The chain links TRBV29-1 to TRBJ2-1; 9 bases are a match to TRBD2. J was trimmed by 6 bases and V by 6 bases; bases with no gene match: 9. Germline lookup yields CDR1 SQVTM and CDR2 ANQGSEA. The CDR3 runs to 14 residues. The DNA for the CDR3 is TGCAGCGTGGACGGGACTAGCTGGCGCAATGAGCAGTTCTTC. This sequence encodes CSVDGTSWRNEQFF.

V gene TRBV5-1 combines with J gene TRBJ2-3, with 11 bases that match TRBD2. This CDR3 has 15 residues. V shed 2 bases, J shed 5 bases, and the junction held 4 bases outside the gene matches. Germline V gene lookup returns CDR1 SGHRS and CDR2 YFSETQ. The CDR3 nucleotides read TGCGCCAGCAGCTTCATTGGACTAGCGGGAGATACGCAGTATTTT. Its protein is CASSFIGLAGDTQYF.

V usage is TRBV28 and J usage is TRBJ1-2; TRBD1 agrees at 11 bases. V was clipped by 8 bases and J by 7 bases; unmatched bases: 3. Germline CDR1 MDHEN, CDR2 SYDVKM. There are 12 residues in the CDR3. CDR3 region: CASGQGAFGYTF. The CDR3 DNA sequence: TGTGCCAGCGGACAGGGGGCTTTTGGCTACACCTTC.

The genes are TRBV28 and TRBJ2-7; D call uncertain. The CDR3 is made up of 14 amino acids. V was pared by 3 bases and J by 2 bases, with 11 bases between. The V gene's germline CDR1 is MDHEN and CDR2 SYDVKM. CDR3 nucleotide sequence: TGTGCCAGCAGTTTTGGAGACCTAACCTACGAGCAGTACTTC. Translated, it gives CASSFGDLTYEQYF. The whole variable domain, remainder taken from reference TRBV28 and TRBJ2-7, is DVKVTQSSRYLVKRTGEKVFLECVQDMDHENMFWYRQDPGLGLRLIYFSYDVKMKEKGDIPEGYSVSREKKERFSLILESASTNQTSMYLCASSFGDLTYEQYFGPGTRLTVT.

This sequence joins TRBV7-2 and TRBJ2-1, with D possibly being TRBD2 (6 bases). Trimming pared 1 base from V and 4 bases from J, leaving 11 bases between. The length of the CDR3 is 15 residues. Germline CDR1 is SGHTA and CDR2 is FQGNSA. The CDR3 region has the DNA TGTGCCAGCAGCTTAGTCGGACTAAGATACAATGAGCAGTTCTTC. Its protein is CASSLVGLRYNEQFF.

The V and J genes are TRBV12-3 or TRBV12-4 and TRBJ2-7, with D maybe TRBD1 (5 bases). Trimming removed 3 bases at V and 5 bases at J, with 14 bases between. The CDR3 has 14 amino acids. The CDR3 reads CASSLGRVGHEQYV. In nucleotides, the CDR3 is TGTGCCAGCAGTTTGGGCAGGGTCGGGCACGAGCAGTACGTC.

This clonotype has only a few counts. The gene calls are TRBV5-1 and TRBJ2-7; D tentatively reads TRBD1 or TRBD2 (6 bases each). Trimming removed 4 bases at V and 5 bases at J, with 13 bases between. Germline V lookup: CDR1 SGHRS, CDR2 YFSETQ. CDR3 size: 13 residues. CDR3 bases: TGCGCCAGCAGCCTGGAGGGGGTCCACGAGCAGTACTTC. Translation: CASSLEGVHEQYF.

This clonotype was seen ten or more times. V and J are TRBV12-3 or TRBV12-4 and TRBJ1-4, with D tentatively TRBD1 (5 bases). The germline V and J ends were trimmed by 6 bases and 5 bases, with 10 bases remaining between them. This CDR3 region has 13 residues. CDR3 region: CASSQGQNEKLFF. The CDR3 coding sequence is TGTGCCAGCAGCCAGGGCCAGAATGAAAAACTGTTTTTT.

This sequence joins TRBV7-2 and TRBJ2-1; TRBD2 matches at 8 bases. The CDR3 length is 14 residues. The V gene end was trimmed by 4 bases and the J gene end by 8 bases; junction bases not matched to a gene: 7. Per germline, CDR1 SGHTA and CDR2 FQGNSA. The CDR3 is CASSYPGLVYEQFF. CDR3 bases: TGTGCCAGCAGCTACCCGGGACTAGTCTATGAGCAGTTCTTC.

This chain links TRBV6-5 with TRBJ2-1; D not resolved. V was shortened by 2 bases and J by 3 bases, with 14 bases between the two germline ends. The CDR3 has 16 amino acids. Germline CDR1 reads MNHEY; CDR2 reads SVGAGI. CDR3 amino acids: CASSYVGPRDYNEQFF. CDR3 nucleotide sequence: TGTGCCAGCAGTTACGTTGGTCCCAGAGACTACAATGAGCAGTTCTTC.

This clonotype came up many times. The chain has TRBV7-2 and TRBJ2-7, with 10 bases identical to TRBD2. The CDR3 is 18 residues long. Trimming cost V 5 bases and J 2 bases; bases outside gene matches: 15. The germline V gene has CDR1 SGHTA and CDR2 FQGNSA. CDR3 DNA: TGTGCCAGCAGCGATCCCGGGACTAGCGAAAGAACTACCTACGAGCAGTACTTC. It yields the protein CASSDPGTSERTTYEQYF. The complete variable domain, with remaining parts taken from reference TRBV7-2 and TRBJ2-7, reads GAGVSQSPSNKVTEKGKDVELRCDPISGHTALYWYRQSLGQGLEFLIYFQGNSAPDKSGLPSDRFSAERTGGSVSTLTIQRTQQEDSAVYLCASSDPGTSERTTYEQYFGPGTRLTVT.

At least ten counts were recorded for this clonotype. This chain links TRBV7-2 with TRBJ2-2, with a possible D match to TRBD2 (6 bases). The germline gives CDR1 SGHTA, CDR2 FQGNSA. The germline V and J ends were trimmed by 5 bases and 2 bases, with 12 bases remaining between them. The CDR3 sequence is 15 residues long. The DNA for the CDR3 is TGTGCCAGCAGCAGGAGGGACTTTAACACCGGGGAGCTGTTTTTT. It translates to CASSRRDFNTGELFF.

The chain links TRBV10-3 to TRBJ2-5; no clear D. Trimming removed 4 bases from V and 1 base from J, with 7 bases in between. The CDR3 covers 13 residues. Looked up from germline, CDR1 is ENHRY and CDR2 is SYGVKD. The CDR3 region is CAISGQPQETQYF. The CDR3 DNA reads TGTGCCATCAGTGGACAACCCCAAGAGACCCAGTACTTC.